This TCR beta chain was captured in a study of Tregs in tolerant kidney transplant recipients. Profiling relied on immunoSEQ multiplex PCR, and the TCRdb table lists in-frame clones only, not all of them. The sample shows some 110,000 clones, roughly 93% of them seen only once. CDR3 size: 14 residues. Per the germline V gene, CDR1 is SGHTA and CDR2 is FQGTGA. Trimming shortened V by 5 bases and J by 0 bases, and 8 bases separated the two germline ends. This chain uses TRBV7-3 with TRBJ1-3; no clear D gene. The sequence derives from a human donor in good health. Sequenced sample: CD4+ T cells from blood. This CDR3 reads CASSPQNSGNTIYF. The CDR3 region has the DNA TGTGCCAGCAGCCCCCAGAACTCTGGAAACACCATATATTTT.